The clone carrying this TCR beta chain was detected only once. The record originates from a study of blood T cell repertoires in COVID-19. Study at large: Material from acute and convalescent COVID-19 was sourced from the United States, Italy and Spain. T cells, B-cell-depleted T cells, or PBMCs supplied cDNA or gDNA.

The CDR3 consists of 13 residues. V was trimmed by 6 bases and J by 4 bases, leaving 10 bases between them. Looked up from germline, CDR1 is LNHDA and CDR2 is SQIVND (reference sequence). As originally analysed: Cell counts per sample came from amplifying reference gene primers. Produced via immunoSEQ multiplex PCR; TCRdb's table is partial and in-frame only. V, J and clone size are those of that table, while D and trimming were read from the DNA. The sample contains 45,000 to 70,000 clones, about four fifths of which appear only once. This sequence was found in an elderly woman with active or convalescent COVID-19. This chain uses TRBV19 with TRBJ1-3; D call uncertain. The sequenced sample was peripheral blood. The DNA for the CDR3 is TGTGCCAGTAGGAGGGAACCCGGAAACACCATATATTTT. As protein: CASRREPGNTIYF.